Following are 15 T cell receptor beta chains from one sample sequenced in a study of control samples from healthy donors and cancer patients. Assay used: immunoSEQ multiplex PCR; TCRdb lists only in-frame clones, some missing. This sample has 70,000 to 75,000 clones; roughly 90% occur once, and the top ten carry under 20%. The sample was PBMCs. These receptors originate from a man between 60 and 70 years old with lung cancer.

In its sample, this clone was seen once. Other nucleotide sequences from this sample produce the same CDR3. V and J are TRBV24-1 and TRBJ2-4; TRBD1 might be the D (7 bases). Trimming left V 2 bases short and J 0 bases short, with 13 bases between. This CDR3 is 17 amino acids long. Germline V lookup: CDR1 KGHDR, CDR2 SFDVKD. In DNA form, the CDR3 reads TGTGCCACCAGTGATTCCCAGGGGGGACTAGCCAAAAACATTCAGTACTTC. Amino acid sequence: CATSDSQGGLAKNIQYF.

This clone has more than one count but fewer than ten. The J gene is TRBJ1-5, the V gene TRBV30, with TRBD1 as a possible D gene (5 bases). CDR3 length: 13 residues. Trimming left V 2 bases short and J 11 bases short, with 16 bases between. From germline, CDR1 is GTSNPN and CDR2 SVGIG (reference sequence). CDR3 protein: CAWSPMDMGTQHF. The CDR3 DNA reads TGTGCCTGGAGTCCCATGGACATGGGGACCCAGCATTTT.

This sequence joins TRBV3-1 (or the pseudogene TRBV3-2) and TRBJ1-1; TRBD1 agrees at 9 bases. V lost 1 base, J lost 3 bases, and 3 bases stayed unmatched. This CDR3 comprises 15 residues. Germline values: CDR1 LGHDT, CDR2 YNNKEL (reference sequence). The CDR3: CASSQGTGVDTEAFF. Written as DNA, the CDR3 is TGTGCCAGCAGCCAAGGGACAGGGGTAGACACTGAAGCTTTCTTT.

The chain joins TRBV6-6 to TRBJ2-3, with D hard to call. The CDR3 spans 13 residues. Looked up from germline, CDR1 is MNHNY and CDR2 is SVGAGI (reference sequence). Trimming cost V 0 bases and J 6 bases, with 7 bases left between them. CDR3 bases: TGTGCCAGCAGTTACTCAATGTACGATACGCAGTATTTT. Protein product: CASSYSMYDTQYF.

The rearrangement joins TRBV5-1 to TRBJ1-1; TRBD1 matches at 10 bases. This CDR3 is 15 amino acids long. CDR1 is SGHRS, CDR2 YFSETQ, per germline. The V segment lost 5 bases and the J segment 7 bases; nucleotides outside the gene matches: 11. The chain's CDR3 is CASRTDRGLIGEAFF. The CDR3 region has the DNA TGCGCCAGCAGGACAGACAGGGGGCTCATTGGTGAAGCTTTCTTT.

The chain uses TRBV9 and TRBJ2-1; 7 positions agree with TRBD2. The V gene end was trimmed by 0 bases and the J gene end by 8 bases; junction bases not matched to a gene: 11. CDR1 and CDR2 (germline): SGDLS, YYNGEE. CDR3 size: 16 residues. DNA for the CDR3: TGTGCCAGCAGCGTAGGGGAGCGGGGTTACTCTGATGAGCAGTTCTTC. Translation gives CASSVGERGYSDEQFF.

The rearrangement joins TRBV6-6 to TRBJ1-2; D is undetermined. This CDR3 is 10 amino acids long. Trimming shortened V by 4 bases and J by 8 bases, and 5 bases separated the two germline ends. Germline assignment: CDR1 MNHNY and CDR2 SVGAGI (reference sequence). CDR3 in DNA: TGTGCCAGCAGTTCCCTAGGCTACACCTTC. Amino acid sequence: CASSSLGYTF.

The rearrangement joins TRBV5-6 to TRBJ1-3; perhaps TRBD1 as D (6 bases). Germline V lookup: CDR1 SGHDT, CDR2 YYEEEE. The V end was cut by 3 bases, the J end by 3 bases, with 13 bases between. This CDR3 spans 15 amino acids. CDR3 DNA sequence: TGTGCCAGCAGCTCCCGAATGACAGGTGGAAACACCATATATTTT. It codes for CASSSRMTGGNTIYF.

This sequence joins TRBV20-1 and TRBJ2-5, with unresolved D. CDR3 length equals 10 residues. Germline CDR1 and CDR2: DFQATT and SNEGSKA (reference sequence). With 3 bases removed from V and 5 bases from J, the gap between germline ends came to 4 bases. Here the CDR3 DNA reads TGCAGTGCTAGCGGGGAGACCCAGTACTTC. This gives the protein CSASGETQYF.

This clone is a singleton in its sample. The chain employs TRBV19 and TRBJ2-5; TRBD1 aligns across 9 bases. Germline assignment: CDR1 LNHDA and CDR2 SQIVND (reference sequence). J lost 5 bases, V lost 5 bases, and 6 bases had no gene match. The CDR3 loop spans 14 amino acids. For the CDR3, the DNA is TGTGCCAGTAGTTCACAGGGGGCGTTGGAGACCCAGTACTTC. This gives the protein CASSSQGALETQYF.

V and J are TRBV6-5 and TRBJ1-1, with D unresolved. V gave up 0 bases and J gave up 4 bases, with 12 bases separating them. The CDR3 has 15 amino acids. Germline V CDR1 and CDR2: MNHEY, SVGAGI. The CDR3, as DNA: TGTGCCAGCAGTTACTCGACCACGGGGAGCACTGAAGCTTTCTTT. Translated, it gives CASSYSTTGSTEAFF.

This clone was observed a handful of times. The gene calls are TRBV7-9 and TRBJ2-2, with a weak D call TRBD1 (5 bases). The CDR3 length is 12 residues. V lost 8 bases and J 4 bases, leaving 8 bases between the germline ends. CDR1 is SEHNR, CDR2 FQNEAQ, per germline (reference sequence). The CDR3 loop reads CASDRPTGELFF. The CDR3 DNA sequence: TGTGCCAGCGACAGACCCACCGGGGAGCTGTTTTTT.

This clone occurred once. The CDR3 loop is CASSESEVDSPLHF. CDR3 sequence (DNA): TGTGCCAGCAGTGAATCCGAGGTAGATTCACCCCTCCACTTT. The V gene is TRBV25-1, the J gene TRBJ1-6; D not resolved. The germline V gene encodes CDR1 MGHDK and CDR2 SYGVNS. The CDR3 sequence is 14 residues long. Deletions cut 1 base from V and 8 bases from J, with 9 bases between.

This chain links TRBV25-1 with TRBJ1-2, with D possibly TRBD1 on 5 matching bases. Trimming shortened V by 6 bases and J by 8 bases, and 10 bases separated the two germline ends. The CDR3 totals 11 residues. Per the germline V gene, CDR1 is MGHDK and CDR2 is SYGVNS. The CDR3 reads CASSPGRGYTF. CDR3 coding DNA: TGTGCCAGCAGCCCAGGGCGCGGCTACACCTTC.

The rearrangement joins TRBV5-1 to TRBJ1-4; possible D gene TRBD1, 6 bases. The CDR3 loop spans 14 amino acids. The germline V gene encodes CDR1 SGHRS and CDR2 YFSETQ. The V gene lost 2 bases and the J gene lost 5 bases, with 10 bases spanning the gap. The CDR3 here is CASSFDRRNEKLFF. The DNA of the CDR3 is TGCGCCAGCAGCTTTGACAGGAGAAATGAAAAACTGTTTTTT.